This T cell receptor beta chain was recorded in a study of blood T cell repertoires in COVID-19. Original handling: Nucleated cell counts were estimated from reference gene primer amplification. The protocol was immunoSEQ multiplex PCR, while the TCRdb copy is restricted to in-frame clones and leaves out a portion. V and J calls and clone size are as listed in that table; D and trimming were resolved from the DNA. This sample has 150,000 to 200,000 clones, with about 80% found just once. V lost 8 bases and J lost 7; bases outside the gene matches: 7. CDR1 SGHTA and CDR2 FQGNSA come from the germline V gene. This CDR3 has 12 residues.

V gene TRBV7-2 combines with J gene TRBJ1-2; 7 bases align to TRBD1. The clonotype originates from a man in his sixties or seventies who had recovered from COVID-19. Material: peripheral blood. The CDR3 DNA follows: TGTGCCAGCCAGGGGGGTGTGGTTGGCTACACCTTC. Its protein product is CASQGGVVGYTF.